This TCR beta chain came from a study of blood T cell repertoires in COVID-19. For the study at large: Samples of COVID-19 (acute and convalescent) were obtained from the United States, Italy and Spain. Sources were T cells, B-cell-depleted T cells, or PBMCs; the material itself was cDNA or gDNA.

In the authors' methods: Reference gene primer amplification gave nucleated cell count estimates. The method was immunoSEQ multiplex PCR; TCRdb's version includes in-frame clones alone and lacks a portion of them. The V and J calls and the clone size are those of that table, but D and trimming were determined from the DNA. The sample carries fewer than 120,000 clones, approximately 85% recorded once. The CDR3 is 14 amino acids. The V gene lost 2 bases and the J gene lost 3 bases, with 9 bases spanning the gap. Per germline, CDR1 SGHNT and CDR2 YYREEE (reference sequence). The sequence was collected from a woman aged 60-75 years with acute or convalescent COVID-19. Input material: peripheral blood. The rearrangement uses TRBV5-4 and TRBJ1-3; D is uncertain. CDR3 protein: CASSFPGVGNTIYF. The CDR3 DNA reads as TGTGCCAGCAGCTTCCCCGGGGTTGGAAACACCATATATTTT. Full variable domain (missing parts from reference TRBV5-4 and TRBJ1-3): ETGVTQSPTHLIKTRGQQVTLRCSSQSGHNTVSWYQQALGQGPQFIFQYYREEENGRGNFPPRFSGLQFPNYSSELNVNALELDDSALYLCASSFPGVGNTIYFGEGSWLTVV.